Listed here are 7 T cell receptor beta chains from one sample, sequenced in a study of breast tumors, draining lymph nodes, adjacent tissues. TCRdb recomputed calls from the multiplex PCR reads with MiXCR, one row per CDR3 protein. The sample includes 290,000 or so distinct CDR3 sequences, roughly 31% seen only once; the top ten take 1.1%. The lymph nodes were axillary draining lymph nodes from breast cancer patients. Sequencing used axillary lymph node tissue. These receptors came from a female donor with breast cancer. Some clones in this sample may be carry-over from other donors' samples.

In this sample, this clonotype turned up many times. This chain links TRBV24-1 with TRBJ2-7, with TRBD2 matching 7 bases. The CDR3 has 13 residues. The V gene's germline CDR1 is KGHDR and CDR2 SFDVKD. The trim removed 10 bases at V and 2 bases at J, leaving 7 bases unmatched. The CDR3 DNA sequence: TGTGCCACGGGCAGGGAGGGTACCTACGAGCAGTACTTC. Amino acids: CATGREGTYEQYF.

The chain links TRBV25-1 to TRBJ2-7; 9 nucleotides match TRBD1. The V segment lost 5 bases and the J segment 7 bases; nucleotides outside the gene matches: 9. Germline V gene sequence: CDR1 MGHDK, CDR2 SYGVNS. The CDR3 is 14 amino acids. Written as DNA, the CDR3 is TGTGCCAGCAGTTTGCGACAGGGGGTGTGGGAGCAGTACTTC. It encodes CASSLRQGVWEQYF.

This clonotype was counted at least ten times. CDR3 in amino acids: CASSSRTSGRIKGSYNEQFF. CDR3 DNA: TGCGCCAGCAGCTCCAGGACTAGCGGGAGGATCAAGGGGTCCTACAATGAGCAGTTCTTC. The chain joins TRBV5-1 to TRBJ2-1, with 14 bases matching TRBD2. Germline CDR1 is SGHRS and CDR2 is YFSETQ. Unmatched junction bases numbered 12, after V lost 3 bases and J lost 1 base. The CDR3 runs 20 residues.

At least ten counts were recorded for this clonotype. The chain carries TRBV7-9 and TRBJ2-1; the D gene is possibly TRBD1 (6 bases). This CDR3 is built from 14 residues. V was pared by 2 bases and J by 8 bases, with 13 bases between. Germline V gene sequence: CDR1 SEHNR, CDR2 FQNEAQ (reference sequence). The CDR3 DNA follows: TGTGCCAGCAGCTTAATGACAGGTCGCGATGAGCAGTTCTTC. Protein: CASSLMTGRDEQFF.

This clonotype came up a few times. V usage is TRBV12-3 or TRBV12-4 and J usage is TRBJ2-1; no clear D gene. The CDR3 length is 13 residues. Trimming shortened V by 4 bases and J by 9 bases, and 13 bases separated the two germline ends. The CDR3 is CASSSQSVGEQFF. In DNA, the CDR3 is TGTGCCAGCAGTTCCCAGAGCGTCGGTGAGCAGTTCTTC.

This clonotype showed up just a few times. A much more abundant neighbour one base away suggests this may be a read error. The rearrangement uses TRBV5-6 and TRBJ1-2; the match to TRBD1 covers 9 bases. The CDR3 has 13 residues. Per the germline V gene, CDR1 is SGHDT and CDR2 is YYEEEE. CDR3 in amino acids: CVSSRGQGSGYTF. Here the CDR3 DNA reads TGTGTCAGCAGTAGGGGACAGGGCTCTGGCTACACCTTC.

Of note for this clonotype: This could be a read error, since a much larger clone is one nucleotide away. Given the absence of the conserved phenylalanine or tryptophan at the CDR3 end, a read error is likely. The J gene is TRBJ1-4, the V gene TRBV6-6, with D unclear. The germline V gene encodes CDR1 MNHNY and CDR2 SVGAGI (reference sequence). The CDR3 spans 12 residues. Between the trimmed V and J ends, which lost 8 bases and 7 bases, there was a span of 11 bases. DNA for the CDR3: TGTGCCAGCGAGGTCACCCCTGAAAAACTGTTTTCT. It encodes CASEVTPEKLFS.